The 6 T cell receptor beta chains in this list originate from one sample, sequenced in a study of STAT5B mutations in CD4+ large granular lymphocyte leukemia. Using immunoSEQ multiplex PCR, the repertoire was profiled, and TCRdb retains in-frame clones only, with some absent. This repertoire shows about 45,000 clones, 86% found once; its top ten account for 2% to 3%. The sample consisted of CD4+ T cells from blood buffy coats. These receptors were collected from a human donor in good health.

The chain's CDR3 is CASAEGGTGELFF. CDR3 DNA: TGCGCCAGCGCCGAGGGAGGAACCGGGGAGCTGTTTTTT. The chain is built from TRBV5-1 and TRBJ2-2; a possible D gene is TRBD2 (6 bases). CDR1 and CDR2 (germline): SGHRS, YFSETQ. The ends were cut back, 7 bases at V and 5 bases at J, with 12 bases in the middle. The CDR3 contains 13 residues.

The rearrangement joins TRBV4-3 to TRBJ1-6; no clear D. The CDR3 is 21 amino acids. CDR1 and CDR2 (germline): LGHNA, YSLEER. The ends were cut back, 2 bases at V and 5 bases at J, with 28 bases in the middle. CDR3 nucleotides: TGCGCCAGCAGCCAAATAAGATATCAGCTTGGAGGGCGGACTCATAATTCACCCCTCCACTTT. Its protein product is CASSQIRYQLGGRTHNSPLHF.

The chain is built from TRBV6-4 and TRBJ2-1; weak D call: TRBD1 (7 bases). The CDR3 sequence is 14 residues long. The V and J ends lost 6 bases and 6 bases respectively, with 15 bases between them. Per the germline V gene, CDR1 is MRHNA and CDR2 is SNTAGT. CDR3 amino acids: CASSPGGSINEQFF. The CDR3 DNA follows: TGTGCCAGCAGCCCAGGGGGGAGTATCAATGAGCAGTTCTTC.

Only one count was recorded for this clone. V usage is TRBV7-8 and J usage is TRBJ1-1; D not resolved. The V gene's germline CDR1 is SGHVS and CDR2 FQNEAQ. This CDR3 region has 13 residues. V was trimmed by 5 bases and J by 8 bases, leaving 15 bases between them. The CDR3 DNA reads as TGTGCCAGCAGCCCTATACAAGGCGGGGAAGCTTTCTTT. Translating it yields CASSPIQGGEAFF.

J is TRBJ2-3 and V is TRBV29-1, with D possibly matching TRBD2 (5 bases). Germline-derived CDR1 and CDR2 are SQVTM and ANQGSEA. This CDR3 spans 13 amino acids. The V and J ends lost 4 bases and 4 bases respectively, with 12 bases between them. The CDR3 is CSVVRSGADTQYF. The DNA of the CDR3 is TGCAGCGTTGTTAGAAGCGGAGCAGATACGCAGTATTTT.

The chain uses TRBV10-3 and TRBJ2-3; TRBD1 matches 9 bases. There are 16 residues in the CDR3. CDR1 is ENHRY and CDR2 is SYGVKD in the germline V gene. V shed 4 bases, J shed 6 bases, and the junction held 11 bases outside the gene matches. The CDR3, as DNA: TGTGCCATCAGTGCTCCCGGGACAGGGATGGCCGATACGCAGTATTTT. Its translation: CAISAPGTGMADTQYF.